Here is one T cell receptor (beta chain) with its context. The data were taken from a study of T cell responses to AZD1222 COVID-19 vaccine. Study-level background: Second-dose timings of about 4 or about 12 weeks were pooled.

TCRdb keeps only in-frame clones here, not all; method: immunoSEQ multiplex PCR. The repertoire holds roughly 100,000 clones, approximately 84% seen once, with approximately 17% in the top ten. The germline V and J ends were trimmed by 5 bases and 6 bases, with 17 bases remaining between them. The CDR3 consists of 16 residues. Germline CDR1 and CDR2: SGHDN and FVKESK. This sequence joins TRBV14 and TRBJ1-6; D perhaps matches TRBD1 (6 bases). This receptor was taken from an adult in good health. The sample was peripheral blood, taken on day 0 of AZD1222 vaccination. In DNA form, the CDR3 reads TGTGCCAGCAGCTCCAGACAGGTCGGGGCTAATTCACCCCTCCACTTT. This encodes CASSSRQVGANSPLHF.